This T cell receptor (beta chain) is drawn from a study of CD8 T cells in ankylosing spondylitis. Study results and caveats: Reportedly, significant enrichment of disease-linked clones occurred in matched ankylosing spondylitis synovial fluid. It appeared that ankylosing spondylitis blood was characterized by a TCR beta motif of 8 or 9 highly homologous variants. Peripheral blood samples showed relatively rare disease-linked clones, and these clones were CD8+.

Scientists made TCR beta libraries using quantitative 5'-RACE with molecular barcodes. In TCRdb, the 5' RACE reads were re-called with MiXCR into one record per CDR3 protein. The table shows hundreds of thousands of distinct CDR3 sequences, with approximately 11% occurring only once. Losses at the gene ends were 6 bases for V and 5 bases for J; bases not matched to a gene: 8. The CDR3 runs to 14 residues. CDR1 SEHNR and CDR2 FQNEAQ come from the germline V gene (reference sequence). This clonotype was seen a single time. The antigen is unknown. The sample consisted of blood, either unsorted or a sorted T cell fraction (not recorded which). V usage is TRBV7-9 and J usage is TRBJ2-5; TRBD2 matches 8 bases. This TCR came from a male donor with ankylosing spondylitis. CDR3 DNA: TGTGCCAGCAGAACCGGGACTAGTGTTGAGACCCAGTACTTC. It yields the protein CASRTGTSVETQYF.